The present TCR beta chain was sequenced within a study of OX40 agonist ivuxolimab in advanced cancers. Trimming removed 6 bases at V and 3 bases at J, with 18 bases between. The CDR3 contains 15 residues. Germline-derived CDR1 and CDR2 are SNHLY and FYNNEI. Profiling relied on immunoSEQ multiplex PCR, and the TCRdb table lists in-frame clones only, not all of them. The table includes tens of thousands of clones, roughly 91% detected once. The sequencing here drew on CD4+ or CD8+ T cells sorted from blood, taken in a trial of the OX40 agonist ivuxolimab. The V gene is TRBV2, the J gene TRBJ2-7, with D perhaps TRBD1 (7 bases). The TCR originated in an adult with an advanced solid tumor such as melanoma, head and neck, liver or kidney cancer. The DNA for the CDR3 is TGTGCCAGCAGGAAAGGCGGGACAGCTAACTACGAGCAGTACTTC. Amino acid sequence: CASRKGGTANYEQYF.